The present TCR beta chain was sequenced within a study of CXCR3-negative and CXCR3-positive naive CD8 T cells. Overall study context: The TRB read total, about 135 million, broke down to about 1.5 +/- 0.3 million reads per library.

This CDR3 is built from 12 residues. CDR1 and CDR2 from the germline V gene are MNHNS and SASEGT. Findings and caveats of the study: Similarly elevated diversity marked both naive subsets, with memory CD8+ cells showing far lower diversity.

Each TRB cDNA library was prepared by 5' RACE (with UMI labels). Using the 5' RACE reads, TCRdb records one entry per CDR3 protein without DNA. The specimen's table records approximately 83,000 distinct CDR3 sequences. With regard to this clonotype: What it binds is unknown.

CD8+ T cell subsets were each sorted in triplicate, a few hundred thousand cells apiece. The rearrangement uses TRBV6-1 and TRBJ2-7. The sample was naive CXCR3- CD8+ T cells from blood. Subset here: CD45RO-CCR7+CD27+CD95- naive CD8+ T cells lacking CXCR3 (TNR3-). This TCR came from a human donor in good health. Some clones in this sample may be carry-over from other donors' samples. The chain's CDR3 is CASRRDSYEQYF.